Sequencing of this T cell receptor beta chain was carried out in a study of technical replicates of blood from a few donors. Sequencing was performed with immunoSEQ multiplex PCR; in TCRdb, only in-frame clones are kept and a portion is missing. In the table there are 53,000 or so clones, about 94% of which are singletons. The germline CDR1 and CDR2 sequences are SGHTA and FQGNSA. The junction had 8 bases not matched to a gene; V was cut back by 3 bases and J by 5 bases. The CDR3 is made up of 15 amino acids. This receptor was obtained from a human donor in good health. Some clones in this sample may be carry-over from other donors' samples. The chain carries TRBV7-2 and TRBJ2-7, with 9 bases identical to TRBD1. Sequenced material: PBMCs. Written as DNA, the CDR3 is TGTGCCAGCAGCTTCCGGGACAGGGAAGGGAACGAGCAGTACTTC. Residues: CASSFRDREGNEQYF. Full variable domain (rest looked up from reference TRBV7-2 and TRBJ2-7): GAGVSQSPSNKVTEKGKDVELRCDPISGHTALYWYRQSLGQGLEFLIYFQGNSAPDKSGLPSDRFSAERTGGSVSTLTIQRTQQEDSAVYLCASSFRDREGNEQYFGPGTRLTVT.